These 12 T cell receptor beta chains were all obtained from the same sample, sequenced in a study of T cells in localized non-small cell lung cancer. Measured with immunoSEQ multiplex PCR; TCRdb has only the in-frame clones, and not every one. The table records under 150,000 clones, more than 80% of them present only once. Sequencing used peripheral blood, obtained before any cancer treatment. These receptors originate from a female donor of 60 years or more with stage I lung adenocarcinoma.

The chain combines TRBV6-5 with TRBJ2-3; 7 bases are a match to TRBD2. In germline, CDR1 is MNHEY, CDR2 SVGAGI. CDR3 length equals 14 residues. The V gene end was trimmed by 2 bases and the J gene end by 5 bases; junction bases not matched to a gene: 4. The CDR3 reads CASSYIAGRDTQYF. DNA for the CDR3: TGTGCCAGCAGTTACATAGCGGGTCGAGATACGCAGTATTTT.

J is TRBJ1-4 and V is TRBV6-5; D is unresolved. The V and J ends lost 5 bases and 4 bases respectively, with 11 bases between them. The CDR3 spans 14 residues. The germline gives CDR1 MNHEY, CDR2 SVGAGI. CDR3: CASSEPGINEKLFF. The CDR3 bases are TGTGCCAGCAGTGAACCCGGGATTAATGAAAAACTGTTTTTT.

The rearrangement uses TRBV6-1 and TRBJ2-2, with 8 bases that match TRBD1. V lost 3 bases and J lost 7; bases outside the gene matches: 4. Germline V gives CDR1 MNHNS, CDR2 SASEGT. The CDR3 extends over 14 amino acids. The CDR3 spells CASSEQGADGELFF. The CDR3 nucleotides read TGTGCCAGCAGTGAGCAGGGGGCCGACGGGGAGCTGTTTTTT.

The CDR3 DNA reads as TGTGCCAGTAGTAATTCAGGACTAGGGCGCACAGATACGCAGTATTTT. Encoded protein: CASSNSGLGRTDTQYF. The gene calls are TRBV19 and TRBJ2-3; TRBD2 aligns across 7 bases. Looked up from germline, CDR1 is LNHDA and CDR2 is SQIVND (reference sequence). V lost 4 bases to trimming and J lost 1 base; unmatched junction nucleotides: 8. This CDR3 is 16 amino acids long.

V usage is TRBV19 and J usage is TRBJ2-6; D is ambiguous. This CDR3 region has 14 residues. Trimming removed 6 bases at V and 4 bases at J, with 10 bases between. Germline CDR1 and CDR2: LNHDA and SQIVND (reference sequence). CDR3 DNA sequence: TGTGCCAGTAGGCCGGGTAGCGGGGCCAACGTCCTGACTTTC. Translated, it gives CASRPGSGANVLTF.

This clone was counted a few times. The chain couples TRBV27 to TRBJ2-6; D not certain. This CDR3 is 16 amino acids long. CDR1 is MNHEY and CDR2 is SMNVEV in the germline V gene (reference sequence). With 2 bases removed from V and 0 bases from J, the gap between germline ends came to 8 bases. The CDR3 loop reads CASSLADNSGANVLTF. The CDR3 DNA reads TGTGCCAGCAGTTTAGCCGATAACTCTGGGGCCAACGTCCTGACTTTC. Variable domain in full (rest from reference TRBV27 and TRBJ2-6): EAQVTQNPRYLITVTGKKLTVTCSQNMNHEYMSWYRQDPGLGLRQIYYSMNVEVTDKGDVPEGYKVSRKEKRNFPLILESPSPNQTSLYFCASSLADNSGANVLTFGAGSRLTVL.

This clone was seen once. The chain recombines TRBV7-9 with TRBJ1-1; D is unresolved. The CDR3 is made up of 14 amino acids. Germline V gives CDR1 SEHNR, CDR2 FQNEAQ (reference sequence). The V end lost 5 bases, the J end lost 1 base, and 11 bases lay between the germline ends. CDR3 loop: CASSLLLQNTEAFF. DNA for the CDR3: TGTGCCAGCAGCCTACTTCTCCAGAACACTGAAGCTTTCTTT.

The gene calls are TRBV25-1 and TRBJ2-1; D not resolved. V lost 4 bases and J lost 3, with 7 bases in between. CDR1 and CDR2 from the germline V gene are MGHDK and SYGVNS. There are 13 residues in the CDR3. The CDR3: CASSANSYNEQFF. Here the CDR3 DNA reads TGTGCCAGCAGTGCTAACAGCTACAATGAGCAGTTCTTC.

The rearrangement joins TRBV29-1 to TRBJ2-2, with 15 positions matching TRBD2. Per the germline V gene, CDR1 is SQVTM and CDR2 is ANQGSEA. The CDR3 has 13 residues. V lost 7 bases and J lost 7; bases outside the gene matches: 1. CDR3 in amino acids: CSGGLAGGGELFF. The CDR3 nucleotides read TGCAGCGGGGGACTAGCGGGAGGCGGGGAGCTGTTTTTT.

This rearrangement joins TRBV9 to TRBJ2-1; D may be TRBD1 or TRBD2 (5 bases each). Trimming stripped 0 bases from V and 0 bases from J, with 10 bases between. The germline V gene has CDR1 SGDLS and CDR2 YYNGEE. The CDR3 covers 16 residues. As DNA, the CDR3 is TGTGCCAGCAGCGTAGCGGGGCTGAGCTCCTACAATGAGCAGTTCTTC. It yields the protein CASSVAGLSSYNEQFF.

The chain employs TRBV9 and TRBJ2-1; 8 nucleotides agree with TRBD2. Germline V lookup: CDR1 SGDLS, CDR2 YYNGEE. V dropped 0 bases and J dropped 0; count of bases not matched to a gene: 8. The CDR3 spans 18 residues. The DNA for the CDR3 is TGTGCCAGCAGCGTAGAGCCTAGCGGGCAGAGCTCCTACAATGAGCAGTTCTTC. It yields the protein CASSVEPSGQSSYNEQFF.

This clone was seen a single time. This chain connects TRBV15 to TRBJ2-3; TRBD1 might be the D (6 bases). Germline CDR1 reads LNHNV; CDR2 reads YYDKDF (reference sequence). CDR3 length: 16 amino acids. V lost 3 bases to trimming and J lost 3 bases, with 16 bases between them. This CDR3 is CATSREQGTMTDTQYF. DNA for the CDR3: TGTGCCACCAGCAGGGAACAGGGCACGATGACAGATACGCAGTATTTT. Full variable domain (missing parts from reference TRBV15 and TRBJ2-3): DAMVIQNPRYQVTQFGKPVTLSCSQTLNHNVMYWYQQKSSQAPKLLFHYYDKDFNNEADTPDNFQSRRPNTSFCFLDIRSPGLGDTAMYLCATSREQGTMTDTQYFGPGTRLTVL.